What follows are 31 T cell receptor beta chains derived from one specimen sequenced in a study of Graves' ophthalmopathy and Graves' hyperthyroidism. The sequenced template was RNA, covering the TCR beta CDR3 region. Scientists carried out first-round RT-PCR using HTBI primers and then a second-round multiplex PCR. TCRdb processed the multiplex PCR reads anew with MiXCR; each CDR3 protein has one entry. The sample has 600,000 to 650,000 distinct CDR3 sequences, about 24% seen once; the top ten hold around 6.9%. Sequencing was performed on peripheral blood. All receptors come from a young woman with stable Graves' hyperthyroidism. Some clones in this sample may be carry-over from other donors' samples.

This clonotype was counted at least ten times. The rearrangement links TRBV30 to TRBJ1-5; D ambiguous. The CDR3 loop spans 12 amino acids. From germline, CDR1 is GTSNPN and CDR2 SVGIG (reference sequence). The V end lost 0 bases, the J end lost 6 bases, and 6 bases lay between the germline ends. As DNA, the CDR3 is TGTGCCTGGAGTGTACCGGGTCAGCCCCAGCATTTT. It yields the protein CAWSVPGQPQHF.

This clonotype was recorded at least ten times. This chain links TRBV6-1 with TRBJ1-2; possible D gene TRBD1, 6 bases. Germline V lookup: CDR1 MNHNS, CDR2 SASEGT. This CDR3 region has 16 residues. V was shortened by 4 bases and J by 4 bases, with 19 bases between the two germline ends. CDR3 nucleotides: TGTGCCAGCAGTGGAGACAGGCCGGAATCTCGCTATGGCTACACCTTC. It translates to CASSGDRPESRYGYTF.

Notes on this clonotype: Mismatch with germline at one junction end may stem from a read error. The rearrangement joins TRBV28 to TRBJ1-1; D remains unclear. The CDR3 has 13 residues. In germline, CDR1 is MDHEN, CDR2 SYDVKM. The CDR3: CASSSSLNTEDFF. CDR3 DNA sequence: TGTGCCAGCAGTTCGTCACTGAACACTGAAGATTTCTTT. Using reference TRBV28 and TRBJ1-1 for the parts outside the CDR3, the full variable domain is DVKVTQSSRYLVKRTGEKVFLECVQDMDHENMFWYRQDPGLGLRLIYFSYDVKMKEKGDIPEGYSVSREKKERFSLILESASTNQTSMYLCASSSSLNTEDFFGQGTRLTVV.

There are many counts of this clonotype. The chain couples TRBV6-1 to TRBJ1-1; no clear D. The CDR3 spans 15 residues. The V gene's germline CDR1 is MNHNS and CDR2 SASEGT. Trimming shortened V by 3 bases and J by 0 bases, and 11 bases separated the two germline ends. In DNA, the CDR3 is TGTGCCAGCAGTGACAGTTCAATTATGAACACTGAAGCTTTCTTT. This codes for CASSDSSIMNTEAFF.

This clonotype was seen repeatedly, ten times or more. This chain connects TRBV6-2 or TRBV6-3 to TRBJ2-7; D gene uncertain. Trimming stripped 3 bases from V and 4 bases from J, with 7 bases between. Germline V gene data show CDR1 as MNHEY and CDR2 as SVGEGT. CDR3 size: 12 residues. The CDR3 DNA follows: TGTGCCAGCAGTTATCTTGTATACGAGCAGTACTTC. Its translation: CASSYLVYEQYF.

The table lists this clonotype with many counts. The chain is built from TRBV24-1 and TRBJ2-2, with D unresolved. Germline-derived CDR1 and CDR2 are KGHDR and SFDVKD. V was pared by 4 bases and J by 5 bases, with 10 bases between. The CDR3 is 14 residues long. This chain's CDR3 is CATSDTDSTGELFF. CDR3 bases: TGTGCCACCAGTGACACTGACTCAACCGGGGAGCTGTTTTTT.

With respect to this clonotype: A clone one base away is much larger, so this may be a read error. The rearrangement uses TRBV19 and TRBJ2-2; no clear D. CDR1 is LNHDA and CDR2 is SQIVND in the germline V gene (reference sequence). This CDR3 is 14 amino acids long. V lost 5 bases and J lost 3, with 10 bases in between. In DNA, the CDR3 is TGTGCCAGTAGTGTACAGACATACACCGGGGAGCTGTTTTTT. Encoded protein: CASSVQTYTGELFF.

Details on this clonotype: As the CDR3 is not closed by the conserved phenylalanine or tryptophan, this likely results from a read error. The CDR3 region is CASSRDRDSLQREQYY. In nucleotides, the CDR3 is TGTGCCAGCAGCCGTGACCGTGACTCCCTCCAACGCGAGCAGTACTAC. The chain combines TRBV6-1 with TRBJ2-7; the D is unclear. The length of the CDR3 is 16 residues. Between the trimmed V and J ends, which lost 6 bases and 6 bases, there was a span of 24 bases. Germline assignment: CDR1 MNHNS and CDR2 SASEGT.

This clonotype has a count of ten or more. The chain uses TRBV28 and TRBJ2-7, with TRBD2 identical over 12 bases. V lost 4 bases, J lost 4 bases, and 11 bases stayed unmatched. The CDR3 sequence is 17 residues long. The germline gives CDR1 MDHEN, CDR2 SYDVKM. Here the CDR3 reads CASSSRPQTSGRYEQYF. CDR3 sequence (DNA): TGTGCCAGCAGTTCCCGACCCCAGACTAGCGGGAGATACGAGCAGTACTTC.

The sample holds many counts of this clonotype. As DNA, the CDR3 is TGTGCCAGCAGTTATACCTACGAGCAGTACTTC. It specifies CASSYTYEQYF. The chain combines TRBV12-3 or TRBV12-4 with TRBJ2-7, with unresolved D. CDR3 length: 11 amino acids. V was trimmed by 4 bases and J by 2 bases, leaving 3 bases between them.

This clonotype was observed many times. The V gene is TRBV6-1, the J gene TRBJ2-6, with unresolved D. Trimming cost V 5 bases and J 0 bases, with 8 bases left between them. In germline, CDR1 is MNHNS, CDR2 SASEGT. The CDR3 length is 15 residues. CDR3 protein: CASSKPDSGANVLTF. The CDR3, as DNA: TGTGCCAGCAGTAAGCCAGACTCTGGGGCCAACGTCCTGACTTTC.

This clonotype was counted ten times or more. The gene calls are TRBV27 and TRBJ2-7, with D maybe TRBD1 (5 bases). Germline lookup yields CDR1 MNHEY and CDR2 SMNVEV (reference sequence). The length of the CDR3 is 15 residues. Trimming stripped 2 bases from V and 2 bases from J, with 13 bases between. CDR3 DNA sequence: TGTGCCAGCAGTTTAGGGCAGGGTAAGGCCTACGAGCAGTACTTC. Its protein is CASSLGQGKAYEQYF.

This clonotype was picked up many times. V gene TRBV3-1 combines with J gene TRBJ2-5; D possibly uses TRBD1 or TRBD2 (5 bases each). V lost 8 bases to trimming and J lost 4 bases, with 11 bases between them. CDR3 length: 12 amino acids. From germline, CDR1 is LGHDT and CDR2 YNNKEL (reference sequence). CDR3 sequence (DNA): TGTGCCAGCTCCGGGGCGCGAGAGACCCAGTACTTC. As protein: CASSGARETQYF.

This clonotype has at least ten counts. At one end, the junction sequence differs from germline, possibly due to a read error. CDR3 in DNA: TGTGCCAGTATTATAAACACTGAAGCTTTCTTT. Translated, it gives CASIINTEAFF. V and J are TRBV19 and TRBJ1-1; no definite D call. This CDR3 is built from 11 residues. The germline V gene encodes CDR1 LNHDA and CDR2 SQIVND (reference sequence).

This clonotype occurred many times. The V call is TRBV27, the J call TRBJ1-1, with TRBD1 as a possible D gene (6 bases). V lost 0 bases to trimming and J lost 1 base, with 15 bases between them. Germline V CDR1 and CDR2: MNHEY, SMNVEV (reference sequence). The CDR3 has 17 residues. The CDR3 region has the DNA TGTGCCAGCAGTTTATCCCTATGGGGGGCGGGGAACACTGAAGCTTTCTTT. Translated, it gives CASSLSLWGAGNTEAFF.

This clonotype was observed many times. The CDR3 sequence is CASRGDLNSHEQYF. The CDR3 DNA reads TGTGCCAGCAGGGGGGACCTAAATTCCCACGAGCAGTACTTC. The genes are TRBV7-2 and TRBJ2-7; D might be TRBD1 or TRBD2, each matching 5 bases. The CDR3 length is 14 residues. Germline V gene data show CDR1 as SGHTA and CDR2 as FQGNSA. The germline V and J ends were trimmed by 6 bases and 5 bases, with 17 bases remaining between them.

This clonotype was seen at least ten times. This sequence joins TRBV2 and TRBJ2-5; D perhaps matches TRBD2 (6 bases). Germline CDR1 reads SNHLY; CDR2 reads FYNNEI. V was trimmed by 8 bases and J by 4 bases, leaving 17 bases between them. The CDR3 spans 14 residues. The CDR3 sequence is CASRRAGSVETQYF. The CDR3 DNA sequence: TGTGCCAGCCGCCGGGCGGGATCTGTAGAGACCCAGTACTTC.

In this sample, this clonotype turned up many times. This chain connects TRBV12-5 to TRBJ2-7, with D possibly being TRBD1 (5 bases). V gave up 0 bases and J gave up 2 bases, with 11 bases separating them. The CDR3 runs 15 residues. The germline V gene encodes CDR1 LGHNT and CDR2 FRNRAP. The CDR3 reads CASGLVLGPTYEQYF. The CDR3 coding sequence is TGTGCTAGTGGTTTGGTACTGGGGCCTACCTACGAGCAGTACTTC.

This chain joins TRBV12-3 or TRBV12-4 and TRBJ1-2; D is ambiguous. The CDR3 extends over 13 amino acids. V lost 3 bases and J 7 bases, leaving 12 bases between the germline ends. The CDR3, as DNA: TGTGCCAGCAGTTTCCGAAGGGAAGGTGGCTACACCTTC. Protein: CASSFRREGGYTF.

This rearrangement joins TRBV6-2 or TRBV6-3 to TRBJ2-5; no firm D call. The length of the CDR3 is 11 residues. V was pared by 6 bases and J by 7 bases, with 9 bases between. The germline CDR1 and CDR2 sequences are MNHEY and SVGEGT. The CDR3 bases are TGTGCCAGCAGACGCTTGGTGACCCAGTACTTC. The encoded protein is CASRRLVTQYF.

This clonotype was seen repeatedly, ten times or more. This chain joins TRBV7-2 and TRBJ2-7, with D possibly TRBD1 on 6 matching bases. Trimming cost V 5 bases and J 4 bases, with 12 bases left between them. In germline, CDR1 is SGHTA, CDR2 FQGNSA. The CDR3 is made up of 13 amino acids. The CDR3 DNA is TGTGCCAGCAGCCAACAGACAGGATACGAGCAGTACTTC. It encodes CASSQQTGYEQYF.

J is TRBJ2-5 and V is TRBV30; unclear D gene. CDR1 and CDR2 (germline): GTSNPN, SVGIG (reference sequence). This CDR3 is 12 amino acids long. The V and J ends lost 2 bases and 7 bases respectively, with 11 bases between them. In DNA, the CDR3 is TGTGCCTGGAGTCCACAATCGGGGACCCAGTACTTC. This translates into CAWSPQSGTQYF.

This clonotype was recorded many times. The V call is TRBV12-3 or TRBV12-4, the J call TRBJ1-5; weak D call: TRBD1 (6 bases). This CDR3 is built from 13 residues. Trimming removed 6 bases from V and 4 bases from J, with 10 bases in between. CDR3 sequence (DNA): TGTGCCAGCAGCTGGACAGATAATCAGCCCCAGCATTTT. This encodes CASSWTDNQPQHF.

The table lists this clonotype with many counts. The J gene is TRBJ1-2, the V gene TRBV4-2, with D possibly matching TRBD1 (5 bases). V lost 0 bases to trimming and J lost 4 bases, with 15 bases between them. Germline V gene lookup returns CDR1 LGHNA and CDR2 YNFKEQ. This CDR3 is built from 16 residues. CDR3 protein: CASSQDPGERIYGYTF. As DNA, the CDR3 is TGTGCCAGCAGCCAAGATCCGGGGGAGAGGATCTATGGCTACACCTTC.

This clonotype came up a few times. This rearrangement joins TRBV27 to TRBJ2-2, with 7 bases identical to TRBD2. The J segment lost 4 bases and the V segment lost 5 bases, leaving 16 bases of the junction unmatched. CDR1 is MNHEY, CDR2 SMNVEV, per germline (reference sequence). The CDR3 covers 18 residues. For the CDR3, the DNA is TGTGCCAGCAGTCCGAGACTAGCCCGAGGAAGACCCACCGGGGAGCTGTTTTTT. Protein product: CASSPRLARGRPTGELFF.

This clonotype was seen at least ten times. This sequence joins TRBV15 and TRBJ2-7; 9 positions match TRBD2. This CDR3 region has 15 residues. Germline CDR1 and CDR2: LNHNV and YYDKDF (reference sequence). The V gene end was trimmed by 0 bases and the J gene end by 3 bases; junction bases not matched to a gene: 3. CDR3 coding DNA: TGTGCCACCAGCAGAGAGTGGCGGGGGGGCTACGAGCAGTACTTC. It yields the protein CATSREWRGGYEQYF.

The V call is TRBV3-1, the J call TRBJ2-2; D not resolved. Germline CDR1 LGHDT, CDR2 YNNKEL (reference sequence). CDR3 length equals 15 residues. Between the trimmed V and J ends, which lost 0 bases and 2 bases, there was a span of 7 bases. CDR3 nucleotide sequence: TGTGCCAGCAGCCAAGATTTGGTAAACACCGGGGAGCTGTTTTTT. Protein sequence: CASSQDLVNTGELFF.

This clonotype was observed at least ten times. The CDR3 DNA sequence: TGTGCCAGCAGCGACAGGGGAGACGAGCAGTACTTC. Translation: CASSDRGDEQYF. This sequence joins TRBV12-3 or TRBV12-4 and TRBJ2-7, with 8 bases identical to TRBD1. V shed 6 bases and J 5 bases; nucleotides not matched to a gene: 3. CDR3 length: 12 amino acids.

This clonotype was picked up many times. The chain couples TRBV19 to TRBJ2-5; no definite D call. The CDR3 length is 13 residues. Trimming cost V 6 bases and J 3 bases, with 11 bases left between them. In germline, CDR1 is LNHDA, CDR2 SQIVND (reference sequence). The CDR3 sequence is CASSWSGEETQYF. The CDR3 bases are TGTGCCAGTAGCTGGTCAGGAGAAGAGACCCAGTACTTC. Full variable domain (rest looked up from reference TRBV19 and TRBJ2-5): DGGITQSPKYLFRKEGQNVTLSCEQNLNHDAMYWYRQDPGQGLRLIYYSQIVNDFQKGDIAEGYSVSREKKESFPLTVTSAQKNPTAFYLCASSWSGEETQYFGPGTRLLVL.

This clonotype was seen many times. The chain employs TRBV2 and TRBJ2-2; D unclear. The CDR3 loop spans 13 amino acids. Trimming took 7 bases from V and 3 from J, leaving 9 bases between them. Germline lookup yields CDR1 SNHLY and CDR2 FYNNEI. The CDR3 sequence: CASTTQDTGELFF. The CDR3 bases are TGTGCCAGCACGACGCAAGACACCGGGGAGCTGTTTTTT.

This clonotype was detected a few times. The CDR3 spells CASSLDSFTSSYNSPLHF. The CDR3 DNA reads TGTGCCAGCAGCTTGGACAGCTTCACCAGCTCCTATAATTCACCCCTCCACTTT. The J gene is TRBJ1-6, the V gene TRBV7-2; tentatively, D is TRBD1 (6 bases). There are 18 residues in the CDR3. CDR1 SGHTA and CDR2 FQGNSA come from the germline V gene. The V end lost 3 bases, the J end lost 0 bases, and 15 bases lay between the germline ends.